Given below is one T cell receptor (beta chain) in context. In the original analysis: From reference gene primer amplification, estimates of nucleated cell counts were derived. Clones were read by immunoSEQ multiplex PCR, and TCRdb kept only the in-frame ones, dropping some. For V, J and clone size, that table is used; D and trimming come from the DNA. The sample lists roughly 73,000 clones; roughly 90% were seen once. The sample originates from a study of blood T cell repertoires in COVID-19. The overall study: Samples of COVID-19 (acute and convalescent) were obtained from the United States, Italy and Spain. From T cells, B-cell-depleted T cells, or PBMCs came the material, which was cDNA or gDNA.

V was clipped by 3 bases and J by 4 bases, with 13 bases between them. Germline-derived CDR1 and CDR2 are MDHEN and SYDVKM. CDR3 size: 15 residues. The V and J genes are TRBV28 and TRBJ1-5, with D uncertain. The sequence was obtained from a man between 65 and 85 years old with active or convalescent COVID-19. Sequenced material: peripheral blood. Here the CDR3 DNA reads TGTGCCAGCAGTTTTACCCGGGGAACTAATCAGCCCCAGCATTTT. Its translation is CASSFTRGTNQPQHF. The whole variable domain, filled in from reference TRBV28 and TRBJ1-5, reads DVKVTQSSRYLVKRTGEKVFLECVQDMDHENMFWYRQDPGLGLRLIYFSYDVKMKEKGDIPEGYSVSREKKERFSLILESASTNQTSMYLCASSFTRGTNQPQHFGDGTRLSIL.